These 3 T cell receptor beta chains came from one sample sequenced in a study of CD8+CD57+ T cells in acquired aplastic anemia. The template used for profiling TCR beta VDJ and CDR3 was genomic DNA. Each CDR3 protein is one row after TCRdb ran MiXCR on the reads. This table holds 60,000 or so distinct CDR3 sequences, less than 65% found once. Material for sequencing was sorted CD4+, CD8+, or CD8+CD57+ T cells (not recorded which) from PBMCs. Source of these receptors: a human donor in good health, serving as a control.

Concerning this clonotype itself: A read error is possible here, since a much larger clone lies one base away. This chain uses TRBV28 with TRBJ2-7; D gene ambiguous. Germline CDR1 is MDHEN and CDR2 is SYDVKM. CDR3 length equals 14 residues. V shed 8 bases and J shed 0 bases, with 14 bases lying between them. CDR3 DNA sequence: TGTGCCAGCGGGGAAAGTGGGATCTCCTACGAGCAGTACTTC. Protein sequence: CASGESGISYEQYF.

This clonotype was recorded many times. The CDR3 bases are TGCGCCAGCAGCTTGGTGTCGACCTCCTACGAGCAGTACTTC. Translation gives CASSLVSTSYEQYF. V is TRBV5-1 and J is TRBJ2-7; D is ambiguous. V was shortened by 0 bases and J by 0 bases, with 7 bases between the two germline ends. This CDR3 is built from 14 residues. CDR1 SGHRS and CDR2 YFSETQ come from the germline V gene.

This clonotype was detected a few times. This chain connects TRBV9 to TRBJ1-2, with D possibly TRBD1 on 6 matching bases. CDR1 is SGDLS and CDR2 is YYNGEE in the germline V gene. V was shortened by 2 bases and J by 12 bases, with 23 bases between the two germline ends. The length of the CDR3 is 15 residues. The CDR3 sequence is CASSVTDSRYSGNTF. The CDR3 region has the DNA TGTGCCAGCAGCGTTACGGACAGCCGCTACTCTGGAAACACCTTC.